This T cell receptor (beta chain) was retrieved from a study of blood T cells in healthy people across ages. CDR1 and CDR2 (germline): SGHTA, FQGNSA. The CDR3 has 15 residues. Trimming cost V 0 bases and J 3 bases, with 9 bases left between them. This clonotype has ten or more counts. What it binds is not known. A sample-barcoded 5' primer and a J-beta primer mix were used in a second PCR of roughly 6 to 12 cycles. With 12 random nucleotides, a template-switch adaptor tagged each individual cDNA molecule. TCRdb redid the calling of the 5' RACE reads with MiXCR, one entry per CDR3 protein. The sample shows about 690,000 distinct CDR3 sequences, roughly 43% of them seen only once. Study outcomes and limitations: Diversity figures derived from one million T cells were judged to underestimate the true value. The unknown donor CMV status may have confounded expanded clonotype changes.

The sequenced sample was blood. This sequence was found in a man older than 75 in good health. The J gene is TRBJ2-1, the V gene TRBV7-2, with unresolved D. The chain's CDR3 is CASSLATRVYNEQFF. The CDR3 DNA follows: TGTGCCAGCAGCTTAGCTACCCGGGTCTACAATGAGCAGTTCTTC.